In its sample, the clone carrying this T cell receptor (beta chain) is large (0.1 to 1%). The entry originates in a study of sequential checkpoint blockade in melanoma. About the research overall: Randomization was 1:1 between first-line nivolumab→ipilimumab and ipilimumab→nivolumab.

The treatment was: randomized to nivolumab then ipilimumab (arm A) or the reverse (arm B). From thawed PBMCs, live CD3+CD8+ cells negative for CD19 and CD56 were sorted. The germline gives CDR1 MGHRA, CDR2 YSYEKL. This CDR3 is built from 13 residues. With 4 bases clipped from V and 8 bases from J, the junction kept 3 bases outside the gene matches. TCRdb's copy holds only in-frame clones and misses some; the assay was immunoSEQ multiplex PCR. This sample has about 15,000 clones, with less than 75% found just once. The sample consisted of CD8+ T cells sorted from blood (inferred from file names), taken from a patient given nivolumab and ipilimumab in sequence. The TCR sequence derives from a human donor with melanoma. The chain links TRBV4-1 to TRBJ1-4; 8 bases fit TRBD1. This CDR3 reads CASSLGTGEKLFF. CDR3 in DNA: TGCGCCAGCAGCCTCGGGACAGGAGAAAAACTGTTTTTT.